The 30 T cell receptor beta chains reported below all come from one sample, sequenced in a study of shared clonotypes between healthy human individuals. This table comes from immunoSEQ multiplex PCR, and its TCRdb copy is limited to in-frame clones, with some not included. The table lists approximately 1.5 million clones, approximately 98.5% of them singletons. Material for sequencing was naive CD4+ T cells sorted from blood. Described subset: CD45RA+ positively selected. Source of these receptors: a man younger than 40 in good health.

The chain uses TRBV10-2 and TRBJ1-5; D unresolved. Germline V gene sequence: CDR1 WSHSY, CDR2 SAAADI. The germline V and J ends were trimmed by 6 bases and 2 bases, with 11 bases remaining between them. The CDR3 has 14 residues. The CDR3 is CASREGNGNQPQHF. CDR3 DNA sequence: TGCGCCAGCAGGGAGGGAAATGGCAATCAGCCCCAGCATTTT.

The V gene is TRBV5-1, the J gene TRBJ1-4; 9 nucleotides line up with TRBD1. Germline V gene data show CDR1 as SGHRS and CDR2 as YFSETQ. The CDR3 contains 14 residues. Trimming took 4 bases from V and 8 from J; bases not matched to a gene: 6. The CDR3 loop is CASSPDRGWEKLFF. The CDR3 nucleotides read TGCGCCAGCAGCCCAGACAGGGGGTGGGAAAAACTGTTTTTT. Complete variable domain (other parts from reference TRBV5-1 and TRBJ1-4): KAGVTQTPRYLIKTRGQQVTLSCSPISGHRSVSWYQQTPGQGLQFLFEYFSETQRNKGNFPGRFSGRQFSNSRSEMNVSTLELGDSALYLCASSPDRGWEKLFFGSGTQLSVL.

The genes are TRBV11-2 and TRBJ2-5; the D gene is possibly TRBD1 (5 bases). The length of the CDR3 is 15 residues. Trimming left V 0 bases short and J 3 bases short, with 11 bases between. Germline V CDR1 and CDR2: SGHAT, FQNNGV. The CDR3 DNA is TGTGCCAGCAGCTTAGAAGGGGTCAGAGAAGAGACCCAGTACTTC. Residues: CASSLEGVREETQYF.

This clone was counted once. Within the sample, other DNA sequences also encode this same CDR3. The chain links TRBV9 to TRBJ1-1, with TRBD1 as a possible D gene (5 bases). Germline assignment: CDR1 SGDLS and CDR2 YYNGEE. V lost 0 bases and J 3 bases, leaving 9 bases between the germline ends. The CDR3 extends over 14 amino acids. The CDR3 DNA reads TGTGCCAGCAGCGTAGGGGTAGGGGACACTGAAGCTTTCTTT. It translates to CASSVGVGDTEAFF. Complete variable domain (other parts from reference TRBV9 and TRBJ1-1): DSGVTQTPKHLITATGQRVTLRCSPRSGDLSVYWYQQSLDQGLQFLIQYYNGEERAKGNILERFSAQQFPDLHSELNLSSLELGDSALYFCASSVGVGDTEAFFGQGTRLTVV.

This chain links TRBV7-2 with TRBJ2-7; D gene ambiguous. Germline CDR1 is SGHTA and CDR2 is FQGNSA. This CDR3 is 13 amino acids long. V was trimmed by 2 bases and J by 7 bases, leaving 12 bases between them. CDR3 region: CASSLSLEREQYF. As DNA, the CDR3 is TGTGCCAGCAGCTTAAGTCTCGAAAGGGAGCAGTACTTC.

J is TRBJ2-3 and V is TRBV18; D remains ambiguous. The length of the CDR3 is 12 residues. Per germline, CDR1 KGHSH and CDR2 LQKENI. The ends were cut back, 4 bases at V and 6 bases at J, with 8 bases in the middle. The CDR3 DNA reads TGTGCCAGCTCACTTTTGGGGGATACGCAGTATTTT. This gives the protein CASSLLGDTQYF.

The CDR3 protein is CASSQTGSSTEAFF. Written as DNA, the CDR3 is TGCGCCAGCAGCCAGACAGGTAGTAGCACTGAAGCTTTCTTT. The chain links TRBV5-1 to TRBJ1-1, with TRBD1 as a possible D gene (6 bases). V dropped 4 bases and J dropped 4 bases, with 14 bases sitting between them. This CDR3 has 14 residues. The germline V gene encodes CDR1 SGHRS and CDR2 YFSETQ.

The CDR3: CASSYKGDTQYF. Written as DNA, the CDR3 is TGTGCCAGCAGCTACAAGGGAGATACGCAGTATTTT. V and J are TRBV7-9 and TRBJ2-3; D unclear. CDR3 length: 12 amino acids. The V end was cut by 4 bases, the J end by 5 bases, with 7 bases between. CDR1 is SEHNR and CDR2 is FQNEAQ in the germline V gene (reference sequence).

The chain combines TRBV10-3 with TRBJ2-7; 8 bases agree with TRBD1. Germline assignment: CDR1 ENHRY and CDR2 SYGVKD. The junction had 10 bases not matched to a gene; V was cut back by 6 bases and J by 3 bases. This CDR3 is built from 15 residues. CDR3 residues: CAISLPGTGIYEQYF. In DNA, the CDR3 is TGTGCCATCAGCCTACCCGGGACAGGAATCTACGAGCAGTACTTC.

The genes are TRBV4-1 and TRBJ2-5; 12 bases align to TRBD2. V lost 4 bases and J lost 4; bases outside the gene matches: 10. Germline CDR1 and CDR2: MGHRA and YSYEKL. The CDR3 spans 17 residues. CDR3 coding DNA: TGCGCCAGCAGCCCTCTAGCGGGAGGGAGTAAGGGAGAGACCCAGTACTTC. Its protein is CASSPLAGGSKGETQYF.

The J gene is TRBJ2-1, the V gene TRBV10-1; 8 bases map to TRBD2. The CDR3 is made up of 16 amino acids. V trimming: 2 bases; J trimming: 4 bases; junction bases outside the gene matches: 7. Looked up from germline, CDR1 is WNHNN and CDR2 is SYGVQD (reference sequence). The CDR3 coding sequence is TGCGCCAGCAGTGAGCGACGACTAGCGATGTACAATGAGCAGTTCTTC. It encodes CASSERRLAMYNEQFF.

The chain links TRBV9 to TRBJ2-1; D is perhaps TRBD1 (6 bases). Per germline, CDR1 SGDLS and CDR2 YYNGEE. V was cut by 3 bases and J by 1 base, with 14 bases left in between. The CDR3 contains 16 residues. The CDR3 sequence: CASSANTGNSYNEQFF. The CDR3 coding sequence is TGTGCCAGCAGCGCTAACACAGGGAATTCCTACAATGAGCAGTTCTTC.

Details on this clone: Other nucleotide sequences in the sample specify the same CDR3. The rearrangement uses TRBV14 and TRBJ2-3; D is undetermined. The V gene's germline CDR1 is SGHDN and CDR2 FVKESK. V was clipped by 1 base and J by 4 bases, with 3 bases between them. This CDR3 region has 12 residues. CDR3 sequence (DNA): TGTGCCAGCAGCCAAGTCTCAGATACGCAGTATTTT. Amino acid sequence: CASSQVSDTQYF.

The V gene is TRBV5-4, the J gene TRBJ2-7; 9 bases agree with TRBD1. Germline assignment: CDR1 SGHNT and CDR2 YYREEE (reference sequence). After removal of 9 bases from V and 6 bases from J, the junction contained 10 bases not matched to a gene. This CDR3 contains 13 residues. The DNA of the CDR3 is TGTGCCACCCGATTACAGGGGGCGGGCGAGCAGTACTTC. Translation: CATRLQGAGEQYF.

The rearrangement links TRBV9 to TRBJ2-1; 10 nucleotides line up with TRBD1. In germline, CDR1 is SGDLS, CDR2 YYNGEE. This CDR3 contains 15 residues. The V gene end was trimmed by 5 bases and the J gene end by 2 bases; junction bases not matched to a gene: 4. The CDR3 nucleotides are TGTGCCAGCAGTCTTGGGACAGGGGCCTACAATGAGCAGTTCTTC. Its translation: CASSLGTGAYNEQFF. The full variable domain, with the rest looked up from reference TRBV9 and TRBJ2-1, is DSGVTQTPKHLITATGQRVTLRCSPRSGDLSVYWYQQSLDQGLQFLIQYYNGEERAKGNILERFSAQQFPDLHSELNLSSLELGDSALYFCASSLGTGAYNEQFFGPGTRLTVL.

This clone was found once. The chain couples TRBV10-3 to TRBJ2-5, with 8 bases matching TRBD1. Germline loops: CDR1 ENHRY, CDR2 SYGVKD. With V trimmed by 6 bases and J by 0 bases, 6 bases remained unmatched. The CDR3 is 15 amino acids. CDR3 DNA sequence: TGTGCCATCAGACCGACAGGGGCGGACCAAGAGACCCAGTACTTC. Its protein is CAIRPTGADQETQYF.

The chain uses TRBV4-1 and TRBJ2-1, with TRBD2 matching over 9 bases. J was trimmed by 8 bases and V by 4 bases; bases with no gene match: 12. Germline CDR1 reads MGHRA; CDR2 reads YSYEKL. The CDR3 contains 16 residues. CDR3 nucleotides: TGCGCCAGCAGCCGGGCCGTGGCTAGCGGGATCTATGAGCAGTTCTTC. Encoded protein: CASSRAVASGIYEQFF.

The J gene is TRBJ2-1, the V gene TRBV2; tentative D call: TRBD2 (6 bases). The CDR3 is 13 residues long. V was clipped by 5 bases and J by 4 bases, with 9 bases between them. Germline lookup yields CDR1 SNHLY and CDR2 FYNNEI. CDR3: CASSSEGYNEQFF. CDR3 nucleotides: TGTGCCAGCAGTTCGGAGGGGTACAATGAGCAGTTCTTC.

The chain has TRBV9 and TRBJ1-4; unclear D gene. CDR3 size: 15 residues. From germline, CDR1 is SGDLS and CDR2 YYNGEE. V was clipped by 4 bases and J by 5 bases, with 15 bases between them. CDR3: CASSPHSSANEKLFF. For the CDR3, the DNA is TGTGCCAGCAGCCCCCACAGCTCCGCGAATGAAAAACTGTTTTTT.

Details on this clone: This specimen includes other DNA sequences encoding the same CDR3. The genes are TRBV18 and TRBJ2-5; D remains ambiguous. Germline V lookup: CDR1 KGHSH, CDR2 LQKENI. This CDR3 has 12 residues. The ends were cut back, 6 bases at V and 1 base at J, with 6 bases in the middle. The chain's CDR3 is CASSPTQETQYF. The CDR3 DNA follows: TGTGCCAGCTCGCCTACCCAAGAGACCCAGTACTTC.

V and J are TRBV6-1 and TRBJ1-5; D gene ambiguous. Per the germline V gene, CDR1 is MNHNS and CDR2 is SASEGT. CDR3 length: 11 amino acids. Between the trimmed V and J ends, which lost 4 bases and 10 bases, there was a span of 8 bases. DNA for the CDR3: TGTGCCAGCAGTGCGGGCCTCCCCCAGCATTTT. Translating gives CASSAGLPQHF.

CDR3 sequence: CASSLGGFNTGELFF. CDR3 sequence (DNA): TGTGCCAGCAGCTTAGGGGGGTTTAACACCGGGGAGCTGTTTTTT. J is TRBJ2-2 and V is TRBV7-3; TRBD2 is a possible D gene (6 bases). V lost 2 bases to trimming and J lost 2 bases, with 9 bases between them. CDR1 SGHTA and CDR2 FQGTGA come from the germline V gene. This CDR3 has 15 residues.

The chain is built from TRBV19 and TRBJ2-3; D possibly corresponds to TRBD1 (5 bases). The CDR3 contains 16 residues. The V end was cut by 2 bases, the J end by 2 bases, with 14 bases between. Germline CDR1 and CDR2: LNHDA and SQIVND (reference sequence). The CDR3 loop reads CASSIRGTTNTDTQYF. The CDR3 DNA follows: TGTGCCAGTAGTATAAGGGGCACTACCAACACAGATACGCAGTATTTT.

The chain carries TRBV7-9 and TRBJ2-7; perhaps TRBD1 as D (5 bases). The length of the CDR3 is 15 residues. Between the trimmed V and J ends, which lost 7 bases and 1 base, there was a span of 17 bases. Germline CDR1 reads SEHNR; CDR2 reads FQNEAQ (reference sequence). This CDR3 is CASTPPATESYEQYF. DNA of the CDR3: TGTGCCAGCACCCCCCCCGCGACAGAATCCTACGAGCAGTACTTC.

A remark on this clone: This sample also contains other DNA sequences that code for the same CDR3. This chain uses TRBV7-9 with TRBJ2-5; the D is unclear. The CDR3 consists of 13 residues. CDR1 and CDR2 (germline): SEHNR, FQNEAQ (reference sequence). V gave up 3 bases and J gave up 2 bases, with 7 bases separating them. The CDR3 spells CASSLGRQETQYF. The CDR3, as DNA: TGTGCCAGCAGCTTGGGCAGACAAGAGACCCAGTACTTC.

The chain has TRBV18 and TRBJ1-5, with 8 bases aligning to TRBD1. CDR1 is KGHSH, CDR2 LQKENI, per germline. The CDR3 is 14 amino acids. J was trimmed by 2 bases and V by 5 bases; bases with no gene match: 2. The CDR3 protein is CASSKTGGNQPQHF. As DNA, the CDR3 is TGTGCCAGCTCAAAGACAGGGGGCAATCAGCCCCAGCATTTT.

The count of this clone is one. The chain links TRBV4-3 to TRBJ2-1; a weak D match, TRBD1 (6 bases). The V end was cut by 0 bases, the J end by 12 bases, with 18 bases between. The CDR3 sequence is 15 residues long. Looked up from germline, CDR1 is LGHNA and CDR2 is YSLEER. The CDR3 DNA reads TGCGCCAGCAGCCAAGAAATGGGCAGGGGATTTGGGCAGTTCTTC. It translates to CASSQEMGRGFGQFF.

This chain connects TRBV29-1 to TRBJ2-1; a weak D match, TRBD1 (6 bases). Germline-derived CDR1 and CDR2 are SQVTM and ANQGSEA. The CDR3 runs 13 residues. The CDR3 reads CTAGRGSYNEQFF. The CDR3 DNA sequence: TGCACCGCGGGCAGGGGCTCCTACAATGAGCAGTTCTTC.

The chain has TRBV6-5 and TRBJ2-7; 9 bases line up with TRBD2. Trimming cost V 6 bases and J 2 bases; bases outside gene matches: 8. The CDR3 has 15 amino acids. Germline V gene lookup returns CDR1 MNHEY and CDR2 SVGAGI. The DNA for the CDR3 is TGTGCCAGCAGGGGAAGCGGGAGGAGGACCTACGAGCAGTACTTC. Amino acid sequence: CASRGSGRRTYEQYF.

The genes are TRBV5-1 and TRBJ1-1; D is perhaps TRBD1 (5 bases). The germline CDR1 and CDR2 sequences are SGHRS and YFSETQ. CDR3 length equals 14 residues. Trimming stripped 5 bases from V and 3 bases from J, with 14 bases between. The CDR3 DNA reads as TGCGCCAGCAGTCCGGGACTTTTGGACACTGAAGCTTTCTTT. This gives the protein CASSPGLLDTEAFF. Full variable domain (missing parts from reference TRBV5-1 and TRBJ1-1): KAGVTQTPRYLIKTRGQQVTLSCSPISGHRSVSWYQQTPGQGLQFLFEYFSETQRNKGNFPGRFSGRQFSNSRSEMNVSTLELGDSALYLCASSPGLLDTEAFFGQGTRLTVV.